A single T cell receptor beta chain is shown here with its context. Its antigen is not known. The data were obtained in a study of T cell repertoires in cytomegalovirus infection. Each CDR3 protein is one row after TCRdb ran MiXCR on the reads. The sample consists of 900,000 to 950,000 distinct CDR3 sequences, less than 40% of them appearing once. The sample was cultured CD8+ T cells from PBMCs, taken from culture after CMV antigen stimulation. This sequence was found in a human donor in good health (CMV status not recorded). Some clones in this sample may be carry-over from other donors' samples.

DNA for the CDR3: TGTGCCAGTGGGGGAGGCCGTCTAGCCCCGGAGTTCTTC. Translated, it gives CASGGGRLAPEFF. The genes are TRBV6-2 or TRBV6-3 and TRBJ2-1, with D possibly being TRBD2 (6 bases). Germline loops: CDR1 MNHEY, CDR2 SVGEGT. V gave up 9 bases and J gave up 14 bases, with 23 bases separating them. The CDR3 loop spans 13 amino acids.